Following are 27 T cell receptor beta chains from one sample sequenced in a study of cytomegalovirus exposure and HLA in healthy donors. With 60 Vbeta and 13 Jbeta primers, the PCR was carried out. The assay was immunoSEQ multiplex PCR, and TCRdb's table has in-frame clones only and misses some. The sample gives 60,000 to 90,000 clones, about two thirds of which show up once; less than 9% is in the top ten. Sequenced input: PBMCs. Source of these receptors: a middle-aged man in good health and CMV-seropositive.

This clone was picked up one time. This chain links TRBV6-1 with TRBJ1-5; 7 positions agree with TRBD1. The CDR3 has 14 amino acids. Germline trimming cut 1 base from V and 4 bases from J; bases unmatched to any gene: 1. Per the germline V gene, CDR1 is MNHNS and CDR2 is SASEGT. The CDR3 reads CASSEGQGNQPQHF. The CDR3 DNA is TGTGCCAGCAGTGAAGGACAGGGAAATCAGCCCCAGCATTTT.

This clone was seen only a few times. This chain connects TRBV6-5 to TRBJ1-1; D might be TRBD1 (6 bases). V was pared by 2 bases and J by 3 bases, with 13 bases between. Per germline, CDR1 MNHEY and CDR2 SVGAGI. This CDR3 is built from 15 residues. As DNA, the CDR3 is TGTGCCAGCAGTTACCGCAGGGGCCCTGACACTGAAGCTTTCTTT. Protein sequence: CASSYRRGPDTEAFF.

This rearrangement joins TRBV7-9 to TRBJ2-3; perhaps TRBD1 as D (6 bases). Germline CDR1 SEHNR, CDR2 FQNEAQ (reference sequence). Trimming stripped 5 bases from V and 5 bases from J, with 14 bases between. This CDR3 has 14 amino acids. CDR3 sequence: CASSPQGSIDTQYF. Here the CDR3 DNA reads TGTGCCAGCAGCCCGCAGGGGAGTATAGATACGCAGTATTTT.

The chain has TRBV9 and TRBJ2-2; D may be TRBD1 (6 bases). The CDR3 contains 15 residues. Germline lookup yields CDR1 SGDLS and CDR2 YYNGEE. V was shortened by 4 bases and J by 2 bases, with 12 bases between the two germline ends. CDR3 in amino acids: CASSPRDTNTGELFF. In DNA form, the CDR3 reads TGTGCCAGCAGCCCCCGGGACACCAACACCGGGGAGCTGTTTTTT. The full variable domain, in which reference TRBV9 and TRBJ2-2 provide the parts outside the CDR3, is DSGVTQTPKHLITATGQRVTLRCSPRSGDLSVYWYQQSLDQGLQFLIQYYNGEERAKGNILERFSAQQFPDLHSELNLSSLELGDSALYFCASSPRDTNTGELFFGEGSRLTVL.

The V call is TRBV7-3, the J call TRBJ2-1; D not resolved. Deletions cut 5 bases from V and 5 bases from J, with 13 bases between. The CDR3 runs 14 residues. Germline CDR1 reads SGHTA; CDR2 reads FQGTGA. CDR3 DNA: TGTGCCAGCAGCCCTCACAACGAAGACAATGAGCAGTTCTTC. It is translated as CASSPHNEDNEQFF. The whole variable domain, remainder taken from reference TRBV7-3 and TRBJ2-1, is GAGVSQTPSNKVTEKGKYVELRCDPISGHTALYWYRQSLGQGPEFLIYFQGTGAADDSGLPNDRFFAVRPEGSVSTLKIQRTERGDSAVYLCASSPHNEDNEQFFGPGTRLTVL.

This clone was detected a few times. The chain is built from TRBV5-8 and TRBJ2-7, with TRBD1 matching 7 bases. Unmatched junction bases numbered 8, after V lost 2 bases and J lost 3 bases. Germline V lookup: CDR1 SGHTS, CDR2 YDEGEE. The CDR3 length is 15 residues. The CDR3 reads CASSLTGTDRYEQYF. CDR3 sequence (DNA): TGTGCCAGCAGCTTAACCGGGACAGATCGCTACGAGCAGTACTTC.

This clone was seen at least ten times. CDR3 bases: TGTGCCAGCAGTAGACAGGGGGCAAACTATGGCTACACCTTC. Translated: CASSRQGANYGYTF. J is TRBJ1-2 and V is TRBV2; TRBD1 matches at 10 bases. The germline V gene has CDR1 SNHLY and CDR2 FYNNEI. The CDR3 loop spans 14 amino acids. The V gene end was trimmed by 5 bases and the J gene end by 2 bases; junction bases not matched to a gene: 2.

This clone was recorded a few times. The J gene is TRBJ1-5, the V gene TRBV4-2; unclear D gene. Germline values: CDR1 LGHNA, CDR2 YNFKEQ. Trimming stripped 1 base from V and 1 base from J, with 20 bases between. The CDR3 sequence is 19 residues long. CDR3 DNA sequence: TGTGCCAGCAGCCAAGTGGTAGGTGGGAGGGAAGGGAGCAATCAGCCCCAGCATTTT. Protein: CASSQVVGGREGSNQPQHF.

This sequence joins TRBV30 and TRBJ1-5, with D possibly TRBD1 on 5 matching bases. Germline V gene data show CDR1 as GTSNPN and CDR2 as SVGIG (reference sequence). The CDR3 extends over 16 amino acids. V was shortened by 3 bases and J by 3 bases, with 18 bases between the two germline ends. CDR3 residues: CAWSRGTAALNQPQHF. The CDR3 DNA sequence: TGTGCCTGGAGCCGCGGGACCGCGGCTCTCAATCAGCCCCAGCATTTT.

The rearrangement joins TRBV6-5 to TRBJ1-2; D unclear. The CDR3 runs to 13 residues. CDR1 and CDR2 (germline): MNHEY, SVGAGI. The V gene lost 2 bases and the J gene lost 5 bases, with 9 bases spanning the gap. CDR3 DNA sequence: TGTGCCAGCAGTTACCCTTCGGGGTATGGCTACACCTTC. Amino acids: CASSYPSGYGYTF.

The chain carries TRBV5-1 and TRBJ1-2; perhaps TRBD1 as D (5 bases). V was clipped by 3 bases and J by 3 bases, with 9 bases between them. The CDR3 runs to 13 residues. Germline V CDR1 and CDR2: SGHRS, YFSETQ. As DNA, the CDR3 is TGCGCCAGCAGCTCACAGGAGTACTATGGCTACACCTTC. Protein: CASSSQEYYGYTF.

CDR3 in amino acids: CASSPSPGKTQYF. CDR3 nucleotide sequence: TGTGCCAGCAGCCCGTCCCCAGGGAAGACCCAGTACTTC. This sequence joins TRBV7-6 and TRBJ2-5; D perhaps matches TRBD1 (5 bases). Trimming removed 5 bases from V and 6 bases from J, with 13 bases in between. This CDR3 spans 13 amino acids. Germline V gene lookup returns CDR1 SGHVS and CDR2 FNYEAQ.

This clone was seen only once. This rearrangement joins TRBV25-1 to TRBJ1-1; 8 bases fit TRBD1. There are 14 residues in the CDR3. Germline CDR1 reads MGHDK; CDR2 reads SYGVNS. The V segment lost 6 bases and the J segment 7 bases; nucleotides outside the gene matches: 10. CDR3 region: CASRGPRGQGEAFF. The CDR3 DNA reads TGTGCCAGCAGGGGGCCCAGGGGGCAAGGTGAAGCTTTCTTT.

This clone was detected only a few times. Here the CDR3 DNA reads TGTGCCAGCAGAGGAGCGGGAGGGGCCTACAATGAGCAGTTCTTC. It codes for CASRGAGGAYNEQFF. The J gene is TRBJ2-1, the V gene TRBV25-1; 10 positions match TRBD2. The CDR3 loop spans 15 amino acids. In germline, CDR1 is MGHDK, CDR2 SYGVNS. J lost 2 bases, V lost 6 bases, and 4 bases had no gene match. Full variable domain (missing parts from reference TRBV25-1 and TRBJ2-1): EADIYQTPRYLVIGTGKKITLECSQTMGHDKMYWYQQDPGMELHLIHYSYGVNSTEKGDLSSESTVSRIRTEHFPLTLESARPSHTSQYLCASRGAGGAYNEQFFGPGTRLTVL.

In this sample, this clone turned up a few times. The rearrangement joins TRBV19 to TRBJ2-2; 7 bases align to TRBD1. The CDR3 covers 15 residues. V lost 6 bases, J lost 1 base, and 5 bases stayed unmatched. Germline V gives CDR1 LNHDA, CDR2 SQIVND (reference sequence). The CDR3 sequence: CASRPTGLNTGELFF. In DNA form, the CDR3 reads TGTGCCAGTAGACCGACAGGGTTGAACACCGGGGAGCTGTTTTTT. The complete variable domain, with remaining parts taken from reference TRBV19 and TRBJ2-2, reads DGGITQSPKYLFRKEGQNVTLSCEQNLNHDAMYWYRQDPGQGLRLIYYSQIVNDFQKGDIAEGYSVSREKKESFPLTVTSAQKNPTAFYLCASRPTGLNTGELFFGEGSRLTVL.

The V call is TRBV30, the J call TRBJ2-2; tentatively, D is TRBD1 (5 bases). CDR1 is GTSNPN, CDR2 SVGIG, per germline (reference sequence). This CDR3 contains 14 residues. The V gene lost 3 bases and the J gene lost 4 bases, with 12 bases spanning the gap. CDR3: CAWRSGAGTGELFF. The CDR3 region has the DNA TGTGCCTGGAGAAGTGGGGCCGGCACCGGGGAGCTGTTTTTT.

This clone was observed a few times. The rearrangement links TRBV2 to TRBJ1-1; the D gene is possibly TRBD1 (6 bases). CDR1 is SNHLY, CDR2 FYNNEI, per germline. The CDR3 has 14 amino acids. Trimming took off 6 bases at V and 0 bases at J, with 11 bases between the two ends. CDR3 nucleotide sequence: TGTGCCAGCAGAGTGGACAGCCTGAACACTGAAGCTTTCTTT. Amino acid sequence: CASRVDSLNTEAFF.

This clone was detected ten times or more. This sequence joins TRBV5-6 and TRBJ1-4; 7 bases are a match to TRBD1. CDR1 is SGHDT and CDR2 is YYEEEE in the germline V gene. This CDR3 has 16 residues. Losses at the gene ends were 4 bases for V and 0 bases for J; bases not matched to a gene: 6. The CDR3 is CASSPRQGATNEKLFF. The CDR3 DNA reads as TGTGCCAGCAGCCCACGACAGGGTGCAACTAATGAAAAACTGTTTTTT. Full variable domain (outside the CDR3, taken from reference TRBV5-6 and TRBJ1-4): DAGVTQSPTHLIKTRGQQVTLRCSPKSGHDTVSWYQQALGQGPQFIFQYYEEEERQRGNFPDRFSGHQFPNYSSELNVNALLLGDSALYLCASSPRQGATNEKLFFGSGTQLSVL.

This chain's CDR3 is CASSEGLAGVTQYF. The CDR3 region has the DNA TGTGCCAGCAGCGAGGGGCTAGCGGGGGTTACGCAGTATTTT. J is TRBJ2-3 and V is TRBV5-4, with 10 nucleotides matching TRBD2. CDR3 length: 14 amino acids. Germline V gene data show CDR1 as SGHNT and CDR2 as YYREEE (reference sequence). V lost 4 bases, J lost 8 bases, and 7 bases stayed unmatched.

This clone has just a few counts. The gene calls are TRBV5-1 and TRBJ2-2; 7 nucleotides match TRBD2. V shed 2 bases and J 0 bases; nucleotides not matched to a gene: 4. This CDR3 spans 16 amino acids. Germline V lookup: CDR1 SGHRS, CDR2 YFSETQ. The CDR3 DNA reads TGCGCCAGCAGCTTCGCCCGGGGGGCGAACACCGGGGAGCTGTTTTTT. Protein sequence: CASSFARGANTGELFF.

The CDR3: CASSSSSGSNQPQHF. The CDR3 DNA follows: TGTGCCAGCAGCTCGAGCTCCGGGAGCAATCAGCCCCAGCATTTT. This rearrangement joins TRBV5-4 to TRBJ1-5, with D unclear. Germline CDR1 SGHNT, CDR2 YYREEE (reference sequence). The CDR3 sequence is 15 residues long. With 3 bases removed from V and 1 base from J, the gap between germline ends came to 11 bases.

This clone appeared a few times. This chain uses TRBV30 with TRBJ1-2; D is uncertain. The CDR3 has 16 amino acids. CDR1 and CDR2 (germline): GTSNPN, SVGIG (reference sequence). Trimming shortened V by 0 bases and J by 3 bases, and 17 bases separated the two germline ends. In DNA, the CDR3 is TGTGCCTGGAGTGTTGGGCAGGAGGCACTCTACTATGGCTACACCTTC. Its translation is CAWSVGQEALYYGYTF.

This chain uses TRBV5-1 with TRBJ2-7, with a possible D match to TRBD1 (6 bases). Germline values: CDR1 SGHRS, CDR2 YFSETQ. The CDR3 spans 13 residues. V dropped 0 bases and J dropped 4 bases, with 8 bases sitting between them. The CDR3 region has the DNA TGCGCCAGCAGCTTGGAAAGGGGGTACGAGCAGTACTTC. Its protein is CASSLERGYEQYF. Variable domain in full (rest from reference TRBV5-1 and TRBJ2-7): KAGVTQTPRYLIKTRGQQVTLSCSPISGHRSVSWYQQTPGQGLQFLFEYFSETQRNKGNFPGRFSGRQFSNSRSEMNVSTLELGDSALYLCASSLERGYEQYFGPGTRLTVT.

The chain couples TRBV5-4 to TRBJ2-3; 8 bases line up with TRBD1. The CDR3 sequence is 15 residues long. Germline V CDR1 and CDR2: SGHNT, YYREEE (reference sequence). After removal of 4 bases from V and 0 bases from J, the junction contained 4 bases not matched to a gene. The CDR3 region is CASSQDRVSTDTQYF. The CDR3 bases are TGTGCCAGCAGCCAGGACAGGGTGAGCACAGATACGCAGTATTTT.

The chain recombines TRBV6-5 with TRBJ1-5; D gene unclear. Trimming left V 6 bases short and J 2 bases short, with 14 bases between. The CDR3 loop spans 15 amino acids. Germline values: CDR1 MNHEY, CDR2 SVGAGI. The CDR3 sequence: CASSWTGERNQPQHF. The CDR3 region has the DNA TGTGCCAGCAGCTGGACCGGGGAGCGCAATCAGCCCCAGCATTTT.

The chain joins TRBV19 to TRBJ2-1, with TRBD2 identical over 7 bases. Germline loops: CDR1 LNHDA, CDR2 SQIVND (reference sequence). V trimming: 6 bases; J trimming: 0 bases; junction bases outside the gene matches: 5. The CDR3 is 15 amino acids. CDR3 in amino acids: CASSPSGSSYNEQFF. Written as DNA, the CDR3 is TGTGCCAGTAGCCCTAGCGGTAGCTCCTACAATGAGCAGTTCTTC.

The chain carries TRBV5-6 and TRBJ2-2; TRBD2 matches 8 bases. The CDR3 sequence is 18 residues long. Losses at the gene ends were 0 bases for V and 1 base for J; bases not matched to a gene: 8. Germline loops: CDR1 SGHDT, CDR2 YYEEEE. The CDR3 reads CASSLVTGGAGNTGELFF. DNA of the CDR3: TGTGCCAGCAGCTTGGTGACCGGGGGGGCCGGGAACACCGGGGAGCTGTTTTTT.